Following are 16 T cell receptor beta chains from one sample sequenced in a study of cytomegalovirus exposure and HLA in healthy donors. Vbeta (60) and Jbeta (13) primers were used in the PCR. Only in-frame clones appear in the TCRdb table, and some are missing; sequencing was by immunoSEQ multiplex PCR. The profile shows 100,000 to 150,000 clones, roughly 81% of them singletons. The specimen was PBMCs. The receptors were gathered from a woman younger than 45 in good health and CMV-seronegative.

The chain joins TRBV19 to TRBJ2-2; maybe TRBD1 (5 bases). The CDR3 runs 15 residues. The V end lost 6 bases, the J end lost 1 base, and 12 bases lay between the germline ends. Germline CDR1 LNHDA, CDR2 SQIVND (reference sequence). For the CDR3, the DNA is TGTGCCAGTAGGCCAGGGTCCCTGAACACCGGGGAGCTGTTTTTT. It codes for CASRPGSLNTGELFF.

The chain carries TRBV5-1 and TRBJ2-4; TRBD1 aligns across 8 bases. This CDR3 comprises 14 residues. Germline lookup yields CDR1 SGHRS and CDR2 YFSETQ. The J segment lost 7 bases and the V segment lost 4 bases, leaving 7 bases of the junction unmatched. This chain's CDR3 is CASSPGQAGNIQYF. CDR3 nucleotide sequence: TGCGCCAGCAGCCCGGGACAGGCCGGGAACATTCAGTACTTC.

This chain links TRBV19 with TRBJ1-5; TRBD1 aligns across 8 bases. CDR3 length: 14 residues. J lost 7 bases, V lost 3 bases, and 5 bases had no gene match. The germline gives CDR1 LNHDA, CDR2 SQIVND (reference sequence). The CDR3 region has the DNA TGTGCCAGTAGTATGACAGGGGCGTGGCAGCCCCAGCATTTT. It encodes CASSMTGAWQPQHF.

V gene TRBV7-2 combines with J gene TRBJ2-1, with TRBD1 matching 8 bases. The CDR3 runs 14 residues. CDR1 SGHTA and CDR2 FQGNSA come from the germline V gene. The V segment lost 3 bases and the J segment 5 bases; nucleotides outside the gene matches: 3. Here the CDR3 DNA reads TGTGCCAGCAGCTTGACGGACAGGGACAATGAGCAGTTCTTC. It yields the protein CASSLTDRDNEQFF. Complete variable domain (other parts from reference TRBV7-2 and TRBJ2-1): GAGVSQSPSNKVTEKGKDVELRCDPISGHTALYWYRQSLGQGLEFLIYFQGNSAPDKSGLPSDRFSAERTGGSVSTLTIQRTQQEDSAVYLCASSLTDRDNEQFFGPGTRLTVL.

The CDR3 spells CASSPQQGAPGELFF. The DNA for the CDR3 is TGTGCCAGCTCACCACAGCAGGGGGCTCCCGGGGAGCTGTTTTTT. The V gene is TRBV18, the J gene TRBJ2-2; TRBD1 matches at 8 bases. Germline CDR1 KGHSH, CDR2 LQKENI. CDR3 length: 15 amino acids. Germline trimming cut 1 base from V and 6 bases from J; bases unmatched to any gene: 4.

This clone was detected only once. V gene TRBV19 combines with J gene TRBJ1-6; D is ambiguous. Germline V gives CDR1 LNHDA, CDR2 SQIVND (reference sequence). Trimming removed 6 bases from V and 7 bases from J, with 16 bases in between. This CDR3 has 15 residues. CDR3 DNA: TGTGCCAGTAGGGAGCAGCTAGCGGAAAATTCACCCCTCCACTTT. Residues: CASREQLAENSPLHF.

This chain connects TRBV7-8 to TRBJ2-1, with 11 bases aligning to TRBD2. Germline V gene data show CDR1 as SGHVS and CDR2 as FQNEAQ. This CDR3 has 15 amino acids. The V and J ends lost 4 bases and 2 bases, in that order; junction bases with no gene match: 1. The CDR3 nucleotides read TGTGCCAGCAGCTCGGGACTAGCGGCCTACAATGAGCAGTTCTTC. Its translation is CASSSGLAAYNEQFF.

As regards this clone: The same CDR3 also results from other DNA sequences found in this sample. The chain has TRBV18 and TRBJ1-4; 8 nucleotides match TRBD1. This CDR3 has 12 residues. V was pared by 6 bases and J by 15 bases, with 9 bases of the junction left unmatched. Looked up from germline, CDR1 is KGHSH and CDR2 is LQKENI. CDR3 sequence: CASSPDREKLFF. In DNA, the CDR3 is TGTGCCAGCTCCCCGGACAGGGAGAAATTGTTTTTT.

This sequence joins TRBV18 and TRBJ2-3; 9 nucleotides align to TRBD1. This CDR3 has 14 residues. CDR1 is KGHSH and CDR2 is LQKENI in the germline V gene. Trimming cost V 4 bases and J 4 bases; bases outside gene matches: 3. In DNA, the CDR3 is TGTGCCAGCTCACTTGACAGGGGGGCAGATACGCAGTATTTT. Residues: CASSLDRGADTQYF.

The chain has TRBV30 and TRBJ1-2; no firm D call. V gave up 4 bases and J gave up 6 bases, with 24 bases separating them. The germline V gene has CDR1 GTSNPN and CDR2 SVGIG (reference sequence). The CDR3 has 16 amino acids. This CDR3 reads CAWNRRLDLPSNGYTF. The CDR3 coding sequence is TGTGCCTGGAACCGGAGATTGGATTTGCCGAGTAATGGCTACACCTTC.

This clone was counted only a few times. This chain joins TRBV2 and TRBJ1-2; 9 positions match TRBD1. The V segment lost 4 bases and the J segment 4 bases; nucleotides outside the gene matches: 7. CDR1 and CDR2 (germline): SNHLY, FYNNEI. CDR3 length: 15 amino acids. Here the CDR3 reads CASSAQTGGVYGYTF. The CDR3 DNA reads as TGTGCCAGCAGTGCCCAGACAGGGGGGGTCTATGGCTACACCTTC.

The table lists this clone with a count of one. This rearrangement joins TRBV4-1 to TRBJ1-1, with D maybe TRBD1 (6 bases). This CDR3 region has 17 residues. V gave up 0 bases and J gave up 8 bases, with 22 bases separating them. CDR1 is MGHRA, CDR2 YSYEKL, per germline. CDR3 bases: TGCGCCAGCAGCCAAGATCCCCCGGGGGGCGGCGGATTCGAAGCTTTCTTT. Amino acids: CASSQDPPGGGGFEAFF.

The V and J genes are TRBV29-1 and TRBJ1-1, with 9 bases identical to TRBD1. Germline trimming cut 6 bases from V and 6 bases from J; bases unmatched to any gene: 11. The CDR3 has 14 residues. Germline V gene data show CDR1 as SQVTM and CDR2 as ANQGSEA. CDR3 DNA: TGCAGCGTCCTTGGTGTCCGACAGGGGGCTGAAGCTTTCTTT. It translates to CSVLGVRQGAEAFF.

This chain joins TRBV6-1 and TRBJ1-5, with D tentatively TRBD1 (6 bases). The germline V and J ends were trimmed by 3 bases and 2 bases, with 14 bases remaining between them. In germline, CDR1 is MNHNS, CDR2 SASEGT. The length of the CDR3 is 16 residues. CDR3 sequence: CASSEDSSGGNQPQHF. The CDR3 DNA reads as TGTGCCAGCAGTGAGGACAGTTCAGGGGGCAATCAGCCCCAGCATTTT.

The chain is built from TRBV29-1 and TRBJ2-5, with D possibly matching TRBD2 (6 bases). Germline V gene lookup returns CDR1 SQVTM and CDR2 ANQGSEA. The CDR3 has 16 residues. Trimming pared 0 bases from V and 3 bases from J, leaving 17 bases between. The CDR3 DNA is TGCAGCGTTGAAGATCTAGCGCGCTCCGGGGAAGAGACCCAGTACTTC. Amino acid sequence: CSVEDLARSGEETQYF.

This clone was seen only a few times. The rearrangement joins TRBV6-1 to TRBJ1-2, with D perhaps TRBD1 (6 bases). The germline V gene has CDR1 MNHNS and CDR2 SASEGT. The V and J ends lost 5 bases and 1 base respectively, with 14 bases between them. CDR3 length: 15 amino acids. The CDR3, as DNA: TGTGCCAGCAGTACCGGGACACCCGATAACTATGGCTACACCTTC. It encodes CASSTGTPDNYGYTF.